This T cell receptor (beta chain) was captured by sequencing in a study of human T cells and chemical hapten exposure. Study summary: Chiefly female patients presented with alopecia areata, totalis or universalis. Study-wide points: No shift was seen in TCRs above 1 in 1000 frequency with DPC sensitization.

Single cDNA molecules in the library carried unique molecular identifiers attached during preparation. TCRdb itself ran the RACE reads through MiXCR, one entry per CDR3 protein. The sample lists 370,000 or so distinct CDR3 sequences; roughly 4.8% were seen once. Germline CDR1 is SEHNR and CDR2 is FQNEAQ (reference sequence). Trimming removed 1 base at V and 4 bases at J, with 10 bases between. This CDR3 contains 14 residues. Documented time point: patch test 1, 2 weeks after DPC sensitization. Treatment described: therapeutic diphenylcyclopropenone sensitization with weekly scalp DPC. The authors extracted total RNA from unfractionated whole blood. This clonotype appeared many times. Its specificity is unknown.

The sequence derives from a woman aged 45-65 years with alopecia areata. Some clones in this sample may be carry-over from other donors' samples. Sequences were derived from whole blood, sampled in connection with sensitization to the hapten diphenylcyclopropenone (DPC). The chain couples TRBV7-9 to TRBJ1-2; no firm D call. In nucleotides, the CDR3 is TGTGCCAGCAGCTTAGGTCAGAGCTCCTATGGCTACACCTTC. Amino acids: CASSLGQSSYGYTF.